The following is a TCR beta chain sequence with its context. This specimen belongs to a study of blood T cell repertoires in COVID-19. The authors' processing: Estimated nucleated cell counts came from reference gene primer amplification. Profiled with immunoSEQ multiplex PCR; TCRdb holds only in-frame clones, not every one. The V and J calls and clone size are taken from that table; D and trimming were inferred from the DNA. Of a few hundred thousand clones in the sample, around 84% were seen once. This TCR came from a woman in her 50s who had been exposed to COVID-19. Input material: PBMCs or T cells enriched from blood (not recorded which).

CDR3 amino acids: CASSFAGGQGNNEQFF. DNA for the CDR3: TGTGCCAGCAGCTTCGCCGGTGGACAGGGCAACAATGAGCAGTTCTTC. The chain couples TRBV7-9 to TRBJ2-1; TRBD1 matches 8 bases. Germline V lookup: CDR1 SEHNR, CDR2 FQNEAQ (reference sequence). V lost 3 bases to trimming and J lost 5 bases; unmatched junction nucleotides: 9. The CDR3 is made up of 16 amino acids.